This TCR beta chain was documented in a study of CD8 T cells in Susac syndrome. The V gene's germline CDR1 is MNHNS and CDR2 SASEGT. This CDR3 contains 17 residues. Trimming took 3 bases from V and 4 from J; bases not matched to a gene: 9. RNA, at roughly 0.5 to 1 ug, was reverse transcribed with random hexamers. The authors amplified TCR beta CDR3 across 54 Vbeta and 13 Jbeta using immunoSEQ multiplex PCR. TCRdb independently ran MiXCR on the immunoSEQ multiplex PCR reads; one entry per CDR3 protein. The sample has hundreds of thousands of distinct CDR3 sequences, more than 70% seen once. The sample comprised CD8+ T cells from PBMCs. The clonotype comes from a human donor with multiple sclerosis. The J gene is TRBJ2-1, the V gene TRBV6-1; 10 bases line up with TRBD1. The CDR3 reads CASSDPTDRGNYNEQFF. CDR3 sequence (DNA): TGTGCCAGCAGTGACCCCACGGACAGGGGGAATTACAATGAGCAGTTCTTC.